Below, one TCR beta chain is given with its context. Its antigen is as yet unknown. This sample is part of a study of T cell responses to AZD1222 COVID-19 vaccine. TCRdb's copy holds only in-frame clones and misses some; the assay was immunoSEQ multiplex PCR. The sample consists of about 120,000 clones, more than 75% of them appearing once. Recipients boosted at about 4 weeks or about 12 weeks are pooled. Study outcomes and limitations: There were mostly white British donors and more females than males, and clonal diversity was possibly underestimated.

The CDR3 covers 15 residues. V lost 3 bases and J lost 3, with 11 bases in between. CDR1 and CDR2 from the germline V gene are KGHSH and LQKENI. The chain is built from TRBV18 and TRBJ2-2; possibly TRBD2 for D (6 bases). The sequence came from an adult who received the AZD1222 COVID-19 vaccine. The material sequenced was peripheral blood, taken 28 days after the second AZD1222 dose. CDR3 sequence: CASSPFGTHTGELFF. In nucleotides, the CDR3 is TGTGCCAGCTCACCTTTCGGGACTCACACCGGGGAGCTGTTTTTT.